The clone carrying this T cell receptor (beta chain) was detected once. The antigen is unknown. This sample was included in a study of CD8+ T cells in alopecia areata. In the study overall: Tofacitinib administration persisted for 6 to 18 months, succeeded by 6 months off drug.

cDNA serving as the sequencing template came from extracted, reverse transcribed RNA. Using immunoSEQ multiplex PCR, the repertoire was profiled, and TCRdb retains in-frame clones only, with some absent. The sample lists 250,000 to 350,000 clones; about three fifths were seen once. Findings and limits, study-wide: Many expanded lesional clones stayed in scalp and blood while on tofacitinib. Across lesional scalp, and particularly alopecia totalis/universalis, clonality surpassed that of normal scalp. Tofacitinib significantly reduced both scalp clonality and expanded CD8+ clones among the top 100.

Treatment: oral pan-JAK inhibitor, 5-10 mg twice daily. The germline CDR1 and CDR2 sequences are SGHAT and FQNNGV. The ends were cut back, 0 bases at V and 1 base at J, with 3 bases in the middle. The CDR3 loop spans 13 amino acids. This clonotype was sampled from a human donor with alopecia areata. The source was CD4+ T cells sorted from blood, collected at roughly week 53, from a patient treated with tofacitinib. The chain links TRBV11-2 to TRBJ1-2; D gene unclear. CDR3 protein: CASSLDVNYGYTF. CDR3 sequence (DNA): TGTGCCAGCAGCTTAGATGTTAACTATGGCTACACCTTC. The full variable domain, rest sourced from reference TRBV11-2 and TRBJ1-2, is EAGVAQSPRYKIIEKRQSVAFWCNPISGHATLYWYQQILGQGPKLLIQFQNNGVVDDSQLPKDRFSAERLKGVDSTLKIQPAKLEDSAVYLCASSLDVNYGYTFGSGTRLTVV.